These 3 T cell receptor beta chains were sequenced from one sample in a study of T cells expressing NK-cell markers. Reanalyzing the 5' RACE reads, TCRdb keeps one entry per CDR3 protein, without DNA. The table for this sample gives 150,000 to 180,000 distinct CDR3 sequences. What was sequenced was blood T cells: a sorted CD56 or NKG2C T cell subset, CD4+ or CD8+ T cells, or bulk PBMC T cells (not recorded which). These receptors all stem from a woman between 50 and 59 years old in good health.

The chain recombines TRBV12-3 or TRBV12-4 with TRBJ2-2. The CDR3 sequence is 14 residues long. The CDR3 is CASSFGEPTGELFF.

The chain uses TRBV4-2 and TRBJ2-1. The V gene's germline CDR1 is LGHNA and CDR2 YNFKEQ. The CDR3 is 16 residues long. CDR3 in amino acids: CASSPESGRSHNEQFF.

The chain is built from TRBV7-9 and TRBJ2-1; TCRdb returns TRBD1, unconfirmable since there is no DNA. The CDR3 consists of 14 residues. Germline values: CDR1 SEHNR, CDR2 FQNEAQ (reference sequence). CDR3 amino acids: CASSLAWGPNEQFF.